What follows are 18 T cell receptor beta chains derived from one specimen sequenced in a study of CD8+CD57+ T cells in acquired aplastic anemia. According to the study, genomic DNA was the template for TCR beta VDJ and CDR3 profiling. TCRdb ran MiXCR on the reads and lists one entry per CDR3 protein. The table has around 430,000 distinct CDR3 sequences, under 40% seen once. Patients chosen for sequencing had shown CD8+CD57+ cell expansion by flow cytometry. The specimen was sorted CD4+, CD8+, or CD8+CD57+ T cells (not recorded which) from PBMCs. Every receptor here comes from a human donor with aplastic anemia.

This chain connects TRBV6-5 to TRBJ1-2; TRBD1 matches 9 bases. Trimming at V came to 4 bases and at J to 2 bases, leaving 5 bases not matched to a gene. The length of the CDR3 is 15 residues. CDR1 MNHEY and CDR2 SVGAGI come from the germline V gene. CDR3 amino acids: CASSWGQGLNYGYTF. In DNA form, the CDR3 reads TGTGCCAGCAGTTGGGGACAGGGATTAAACTATGGCTACACCTTC.

The rearrangement uses TRBV7-3 and TRBJ2-1; perhaps TRBD1 as D (6 bases). CDR3 size: 17 residues. V dropped 1 base and J dropped 9 bases, with 22 bases sitting between them. CDR1 is SGHTA and CDR2 is FQGTGA in the germline V gene. CDR3 amino acids: CASSLIPDRRDMGEQFF. CDR3 sequence (DNA): TGTGCCAGCAGCTTAATCCCAGACAGGCGCGATATGGGTGAGCAGTTCTTC.

This chain connects TRBV7-9 to TRBJ2-7, with 8 bases that match TRBD1. The CDR3 consists of 13 residues. J lost 6 bases, V lost 3 bases, and 4 bases had no gene match. The germline gives CDR1 SEHNR, CDR2 FQNEAQ (reference sequence). This chain's CDR3 is CASSLGTGPEQYF. CDR3 nucleotides: TGTGCCAGCAGCTTGGGGACAGGCCCCGAGCAGTACTTC.

The genes are TRBV2 and TRBJ1-5, with 9 positions matching TRBD1. J lost 4 bases, V lost 3 bases, and 7 bases had no gene match. Germline CDR1 reads SNHLY; CDR2 reads FYNNEI. This CDR3 is 16 amino acids long. The CDR3: CASSERTGVWNQPQHF. As DNA, the CDR3 is TGTGCCAGCAGTGAGAGGACAGGGGTTTGGAATCAGCCCCAGCATTTT.

The chain combines TRBV10-3 with TRBJ2-3; D possibly corresponds to TRBD2 (6 bases). The CDR3 sequence is 13 residues long. Germline CDR1 ENHRY, CDR2 SYGVKD. V lost 11 bases and J lost 1, with 13 bases in between. The DNA for the CDR3 is TGTGCCTCTTGGCGGGATCGCACAGATACGCAGTATTTT. It is translated as CASWRDRTDTQYF.

The CDR3 loop is CASSLLSNQPQHF. In nucleotides, the CDR3 is TGTGCCAGCAGTTTACTTAGCAATCAGCCCCAGCATTTT. V and J are TRBV12-3 or TRBV12-4 and TRBJ1-5; D is unclear. The V and J ends lost 2 bases and 0 bases respectively, with 2 bases between them. The CDR3 has 13 residues.

In this sample, this clonotype turned up many times. The chain recombines TRBV7-2 with TRBJ2-7; D is perhaps TRBD1 (6 bases). The germline V and J ends were trimmed by 5 bases and 6 bases, with 14 bases remaining between them. The V gene's germline CDR1 is SGHTA and CDR2 FQGNSA. The CDR3 covers 13 residues. CDR3 amino acids: CASSPQGVGEQYF. The CDR3 nucleotides are TGTGCCAGCAGCCCACAGGGTGTCGGCGAGCAGTACTTC.

This clonotype has only a few counts. This chain links TRBV5-4 with TRBJ1-5, with unresolved D. V lost 0 bases, J lost 2 bases, and 21 bases lay in between. The CDR3 sequence is 19 residues long. Germline CDR1 reads SGHNT; CDR2 reads YYREEE (reference sequence). The CDR3 DNA reads TGTGCCAGCAGCTTGGACGAGGGATCAGGTTTTGGTGGCAATCAGCCCCAGCATTTT. Translated, it gives CASSLDEGSGFGGNQPQHF.

V and J are TRBV7-2 and TRBJ1-2, with 7 bases identical to TRBD1. Trimming at V came to 5 bases and at J to 13 bases, leaving 13 bases not matched to a gene. Germline assignment: CDR1 SGHTA and CDR2 FQGNSA. CDR3 length: 13 amino acids. DNA for the CDR3: TGTGCCAGCAGCATCGGACAGGCCGCGGGCACCACCTTC. Amino acid sequence: CASSIGQAAGTTF.

With regard to this clonotype: One base away lies a much larger clone, so this may be a sequencing read error. The chain employs TRBV20-1 and TRBJ2-3; no definite D call. CDR3 size: 14 residues. From germline, CDR1 is DFQATT and CDR2 SNEGSKA (reference sequence). V was shortened by 0 bases and J by 4 bases, with 11 bases between the two germline ends. CDR3 amino acids: CSAREPTNADTQYF. CDR3 coding DNA: TGCAGTGCTAGAGAGCCTACTAACGCAGATACGCAGTATTTT.

This clonotype has a count of ten or more. The chain employs TRBV10-2 and TRBJ2-7, with 7 bases matching TRBD2. This CDR3 region has 14 residues. Germline values: CDR1 WSHSY, CDR2 SAAADI. V was pared by 10 bases and J by 0 bases, with 9 bases of the junction left unmatched. CDR3 in amino acids: CATLQTSSSYEQYF. The CDR3 DNA follows: TGCGCCACGCTCCAGACTAGCAGCTCCTACGAGCAGTACTTC.

This clonotype was recorded a few times. The chain joins TRBV6-5 to TRBJ1-1; possibly TRBD1 for D (5 bases). CDR3 size: 15 residues. The germline V gene has CDR1 MNHEY and CDR2 SVGAGI. Trimming stripped 10 bases from V and 1 base from J, with 19 bases between. CDR3 loop: CATETRGRANTEAFF. The CDR3 coding sequence is TGTGCCACGGAAACGAGGGGAAGGGCGAACACTGAAGCTTTCTTT.

This clonotype was observed a few times. The genes are TRBV10-2 and TRBJ1-1, with a possible D match to TRBD1 (6 bases). Germline CDR1 WSHSY, CDR2 SAAADI. Trimming cost V 6 bases and J 2 bases, with 10 bases left between them. The CDR3 has 13 residues. As DNA, the CDR3 is TGCGCCAGCAGCTGGGACACAAACACTGAAGCTTTCTTT. Translating it yields CASSWDTNTEAFF.

This clonotype was observed many times. The genes are TRBV5-1 and TRBJ1-6; no clear D. The CDR3 loop spans 14 amino acids. Germline CDR1 is SGHRS and CDR2 is YFSETQ. The V and J ends lost 2 bases and 8 bases respectively, with 11 bases between them. CDR3 nucleotides: TGCGCCAGCAGCTTTAACGGTGGAGATTCACCCCTCCACTTT. Residues: CASSFNGGDSPLHF.

This clonotype was seen a handful of times. The chain recombines TRBV7-3 with TRBJ2-1; TRBD1 might be the D (6 bases). This CDR3 region has 13 residues. V lost 4 bases and J lost 7, with 11 bases in between. Germline-derived CDR1 and CDR2 are SGHTA and FQGTGA. This CDR3 is CASSSDRRNEQFF. CDR3 nucleotides: TGTGCCAGCAGCTCAGACAGGCGGAATGAGCAGTTCTTC.

At least ten counts were recorded for this clonotype. The rearrangement joins TRBV20-1 to TRBJ1-5; 9 bases agree with TRBD1. The CDR3 runs 13 residues. CDR1 is DFQATT and CDR2 is SNEGSKA in the germline V gene (reference sequence). With V trimmed by 7 bases and J by 1 base, 2 bases remained unmatched. The CDR3 nucleotides are TGCAGTGTAGGGACAGGGAGCAATCAGCCCCAGCATTTT. This codes for CSVGTGSNQPQHF.

About this clonotype itself: Since a much larger clone is just one base distant, this may be a read error. The rearrangement joins TRBV19 to TRBJ2-1; D is perhaps TRBD1 (5 bases). Germline V lookup: CDR1 LNHDA, CDR2 SQIVND (reference sequence). Trimming left V 7 bases short and J 12 bases short, with 19 bases between. This CDR3 comprises 13 residues. This chain's CDR3 is CASNPGRVDGQFF. The CDR3 DNA is TGTGCCAGTAACCCTGGCAGGGTTGATGGGCAGTTCTTC.

The sample holds a few counts of this clonotype. The chain joins TRBV6-1 to TRBJ1-4; a possible D gene is TRBD1 (6 bases). Germline V gene lookup returns CDR1 MNHNS and CDR2 SASEGT. Trimming removed 7 bases at V and 1 base at J, with 16 bases between. This CDR3 has 16 amino acids. The chain's CDR3 is CASTKGRGVTNEKLFF. The CDR3 DNA reads TGTGCCAGCACCAAGGGCAGGGGAGTAACTAATGAAAAACTGTTTTTT.